This T cell receptor (beta chain) was identified in a study of blood T cell repertoires in COVID-19. The CDR3 consists of 16 residues. Germline lookup yields CDR1 PRHDT and CDR2 FYEKMQ (reference sequence). Trimming shortened V by 7 bases and J by 5 bases, and 20 bases separated the two germline ends. Clinical history reported by participants formed the basis on which cohorts were assigned. Libraries were prepared by immunoSEQ multiplex PCR; TCRdb keeps only in-frame clonotypes and omits some of them. This table holds some 400,000 clones, over 75% found once. The sequence derives from a man under 40 who had recovered from COVID-19. Sequencing was carried out using PBMCs or T cells enriched from blood (not recorded which). The chain links TRBV13 to TRBJ2-2, with D perhaps TRBD2 (7 bases). CDR3 region: CASTTDRGARTGELFF. CDR3 sequence (DNA): TGTGCCAGCACCACCGACCGGGGGGCGCGGACCGGGGAGCTGTTTTTT.